A single sample gave rise to the 13 T cell receptor beta chains below, sequenced in a study of blood T cell repertoires in COVID-19. Only in-frame clones appear in the TCRdb table, and some are missing; sequencing was by immunoSEQ multiplex PCR. Of around 57,000 clones in the sample, roughly 87% were seen once. Material: peripheral blood. The receptors originated from a woman aged 55-69 years with acute or convalescent COVID-19.

The V call is TRBV10-3, the J call TRBJ2-2; 8 nucleotides match TRBD2. CDR3 size: 13 residues. The V and J ends lost 8 bases and 4 bases, in that order; junction bases with no gene match: 3. Per the germline V gene, CDR1 is ENHRY and CDR2 is SYGVKD. The DNA of the CDR3 is TGTGCCATCGGGGGACTAGTCACCGGGGAGCTGTTTTTT. Amino acid sequence: CAIGGLVTGELFF.

The chain links TRBV11-2 to TRBJ1-2; tentative D call: TRBD1 (5 bases). Germline V CDR1 and CDR2: SGHAT, FQNNGV. V was clipped by 4 bases and J by 8 bases, with 20 bases between them. The CDR3 contains 15 residues. For the CDR3, the DNA is TGTGCCAGCAGCTCACCCGGGAGAGGGGCTGAAGGCTACACCTTC. This encodes CASSSPGRGAEGYTF.

The chain recombines TRBV6-6 with TRBJ1-2; 8 bases align to TRBD1. V shed 5 bases, J shed 6 bases, and the junction held 5 bases outside the gene matches. Germline loops: CDR1 MNHNY, CDR2 SVGAGI (reference sequence). The CDR3 is made up of 13 amino acids. CDR3 in amino acids: CASSLTGEDGYTF. The CDR3, as DNA: TGTGCCAGCAGTCTGACAGGGGAGGATGGCTACACCTTC.

This chain links TRBV19 with TRBJ1-4, with TRBD1 as a possible D gene (5 bases). The ends were cut back, 1 base at V and 6 bases at J, with 9 bases in the middle. This CDR3 region has 14 residues. Germline lookup yields CDR1 LNHDA and CDR2 SQIVND (reference sequence). CDR3: CASSIGGGDEKLFF. CDR3 in DNA: TGTGCCAGTAGTATAGGGGGCGGCGATGAAAAACTGTTTTTT.

The chain links TRBV15 to TRBJ1-2; TRBD1 matches at 7 bases. The junction had 8 bases not matched to a gene; V was cut back by 4 bases and J by 3 bases. Per the germline V gene, CDR1 is LNHNV and CDR2 is YYDKDF (reference sequence). The CDR3 runs 15 residues. The CDR3, as DNA: TGTGCCACCAGCACGAGACAGGGACGCGACTATGGCTACACCTTC. This encodes CATSTRQGRDYGYTF.

The rearrangement uses TRBV4-1 and TRBJ2-6; TRBD1 aligns across 7 bases. In germline, CDR1 is MGHRA, CDR2 YSYEKL. Trimming at V came to 4 bases and at J to 6 bases, leaving 9 bases not matched to a gene. CDR3 length: 16 amino acids. The CDR3 region has the DNA TGCGCCAGCAGCCTAGGGGGACAGCCTGTGGCCAACGTCCTGACTTTC. Its translation is CASSLGGQPVANVLTF.

The rearrangement links TRBV6-1 to TRBJ1-1; D perhaps matches TRBD1 (5 bases). The CDR3 loop spans 15 amino acids. V lost 2 bases to trimming and J lost 1 base, with 11 bases between them. Germline assignment: CDR1 MNHNS and CDR2 SASEGT. CDR3 sequence: CASSEMGGPNTEAFF. In DNA form, the CDR3 reads TGTGCCAGCAGTGAAATGGGGGGTCCGAACACTGAAGCTTTCTTT.

The chain is built from TRBV6-5 and TRBJ1-6; D gene unclear. V lost 2 bases to trimming and J lost 1 base, with 9 bases between them. The length of the CDR3 is 16 residues. Germline V gives CDR1 MNHEY, CDR2 SVGAGI. For the CDR3, the DNA is TGTGCCAGCAGTTACGGCCGGGATTCCTATAATTCACCCCTCCACTTT. Translated: CASSYGRDSYNSPLHF.

The genes are TRBV6-5 and TRBJ2-2; tentatively, D is TRBD2 (6 bases). Trimming pared 6 bases from V and 3 bases from J, leaving 14 bases between. The germline CDR1 and CDR2 sequences are MNHEY and SVGAGI. The length of the CDR3 is 15 residues. In DNA form, the CDR3 reads TGTGCCAGCAGAGCCACGGGGGTGTACACCGGGGAGCTGTTTTTT. This codes for CASRATGVYTGELFF.

This chain uses TRBV30 with TRBJ2-7, with a weak D call TRBD2 (5 bases). Germline-derived CDR1 and CDR2 are GTSNPN and SVGIG (reference sequence). V shed 1 base and J shed 2 bases, with 12 bases lying between them. The CDR3 is made up of 14 amino acids. Here the CDR3 reads CAWSAGPGTYEQYF. For the CDR3, the DNA is TGTGCCTGGAGTGCCGGGCCCGGGACCTACGAGCAGTACTTC.

J is TRBJ1-5 and V is TRBV6-6; D is unresolved. The germline CDR1 and CDR2 sequences are MNHNY and SVGAGI (reference sequence). Trimming cost V 1 base and J 4 bases, with 8 bases left between them. The length of the CDR3 is 14 residues. CDR3 sequence reads: CASSYLTGNQPQHF. As DNA, the CDR3 is TGTGCCAGCAGTTACTTGACTGGGAATCAGCCCCAGCATTTT.

As DNA, the CDR3 is TGTGCCAGCACAGAACAGGGGCCCCCATCCGGGGAGCTGTTTTTT. It specifies CASTEQGPPSGELFF. The V and J genes are TRBV2 and TRBJ2-2; 7 positions match TRBD1. Germline CDR1 is SNHLY and CDR2 is FYNNEI. CDR3 length equals 15 residues. The junction had 11 bases not matched to a gene; V was cut back by 7 bases and J by 6 bases.

A few counts support this clone. The chain is built from TRBV7-3 and TRBJ2-3; possible D gene TRBD2, 5 bases. CDR1 is SGHTA, CDR2 FQGTGA, per germline. The V and J ends lost 2 bases and 7 bases respectively, with 10 bases between them. The CDR3 consists of 13 residues. The CDR3 spells CASSLQDGNTQYF. The CDR3 DNA reads as TGTGCCAGCAGCTTACAGGACGGGAATACGCAGTATTTT.